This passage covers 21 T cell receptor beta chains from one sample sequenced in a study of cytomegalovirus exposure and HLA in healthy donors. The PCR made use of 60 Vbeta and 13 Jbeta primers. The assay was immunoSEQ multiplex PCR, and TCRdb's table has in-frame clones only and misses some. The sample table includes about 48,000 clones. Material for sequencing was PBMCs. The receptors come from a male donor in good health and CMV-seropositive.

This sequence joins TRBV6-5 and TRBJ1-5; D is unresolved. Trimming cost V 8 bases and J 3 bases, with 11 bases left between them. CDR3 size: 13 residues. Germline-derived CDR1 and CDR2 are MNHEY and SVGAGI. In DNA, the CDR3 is TGTGCCAGCGGCGGAGGTTACAATCAGCCCCAGCATTTT. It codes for CASGGGYNQPQHF.

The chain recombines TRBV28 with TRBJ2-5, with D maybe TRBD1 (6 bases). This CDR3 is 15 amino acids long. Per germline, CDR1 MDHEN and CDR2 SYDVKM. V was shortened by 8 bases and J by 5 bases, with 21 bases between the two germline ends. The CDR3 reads CASSPEGGWSETQYF. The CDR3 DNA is TGTGCCAGCTCCCCGGAAGGGGGATGGAGCGAGACCCAGTACTTC. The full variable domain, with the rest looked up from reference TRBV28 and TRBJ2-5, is DVKVTQSSRYLVKRTGEKVFLECVQDMDHENMFWYRQDPGLGLRLIYFSYDVKMKEKGDIPEGYSVSREKKERFSLILESASTNQTSMYLCASSPEGGWSETQYFGPGTRLLVL.

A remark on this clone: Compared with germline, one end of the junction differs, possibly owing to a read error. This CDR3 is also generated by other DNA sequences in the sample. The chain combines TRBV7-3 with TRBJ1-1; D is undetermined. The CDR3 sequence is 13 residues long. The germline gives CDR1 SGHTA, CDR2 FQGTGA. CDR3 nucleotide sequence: TGTGCCAGCAGCCCGCGGATGAACACTGAGGCTTTCTTT. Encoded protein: CASSPRMNTEAFF.

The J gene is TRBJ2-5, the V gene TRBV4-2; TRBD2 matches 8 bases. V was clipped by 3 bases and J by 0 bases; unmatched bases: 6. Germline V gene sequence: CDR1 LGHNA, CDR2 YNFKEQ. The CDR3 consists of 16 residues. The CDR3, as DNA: TGTGCCAGCAGCCATCAAAGCGGGGGCTACCAAGAGACCCAGTACTTC. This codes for CASSHQSGGYQETQYF.

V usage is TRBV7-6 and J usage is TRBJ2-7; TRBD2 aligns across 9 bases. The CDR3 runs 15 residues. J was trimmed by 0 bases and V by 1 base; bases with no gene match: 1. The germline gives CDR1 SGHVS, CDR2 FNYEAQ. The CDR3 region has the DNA TGTGCCAGCAGCTTAGAGCGGGGGGTCTCCTACGAGCAGTACTTC. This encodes CASSLERGVSYEQYF.

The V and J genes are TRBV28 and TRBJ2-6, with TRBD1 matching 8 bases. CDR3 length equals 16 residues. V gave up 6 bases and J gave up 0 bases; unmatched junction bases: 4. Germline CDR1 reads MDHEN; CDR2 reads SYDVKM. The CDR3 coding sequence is TGTGCCAGCAGGGAGACAGGGGACTCTGGGGCCAACGTCCTGACTTTC. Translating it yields CASRETGDSGANVLTF.

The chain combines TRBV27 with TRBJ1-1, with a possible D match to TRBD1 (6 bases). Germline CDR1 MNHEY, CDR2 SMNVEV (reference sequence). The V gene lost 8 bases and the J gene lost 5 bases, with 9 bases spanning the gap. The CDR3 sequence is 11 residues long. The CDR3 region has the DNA TGTGCCAGCTGGCAGGGGACTGAAGCTTTCTTT. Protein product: CASWQGTEAFF.

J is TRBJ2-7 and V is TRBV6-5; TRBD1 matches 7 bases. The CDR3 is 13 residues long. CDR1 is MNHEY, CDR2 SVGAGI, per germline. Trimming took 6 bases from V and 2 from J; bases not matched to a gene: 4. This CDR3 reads CASRETGTYEQYF. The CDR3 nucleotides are TGTGCCAGCAGGGAGACAGGGACCTACGAGCAGTACTTC.

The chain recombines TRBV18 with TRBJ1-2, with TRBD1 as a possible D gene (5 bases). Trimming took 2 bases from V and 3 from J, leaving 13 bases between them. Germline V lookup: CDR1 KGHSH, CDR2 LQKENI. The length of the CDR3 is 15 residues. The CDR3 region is CASSPTGEVDYGYTF. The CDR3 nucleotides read TGTGCCAGCTCACCAACGGGGGAGGTCGACTATGGCTACACCTTC.

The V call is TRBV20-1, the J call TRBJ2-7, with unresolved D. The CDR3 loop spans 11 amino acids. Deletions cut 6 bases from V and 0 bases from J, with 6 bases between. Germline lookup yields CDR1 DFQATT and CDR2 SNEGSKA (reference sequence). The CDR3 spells CSATGSYEQYF. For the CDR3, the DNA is TGCAGTGCGACGGGCTCCTACGAGCAGTACTTC.

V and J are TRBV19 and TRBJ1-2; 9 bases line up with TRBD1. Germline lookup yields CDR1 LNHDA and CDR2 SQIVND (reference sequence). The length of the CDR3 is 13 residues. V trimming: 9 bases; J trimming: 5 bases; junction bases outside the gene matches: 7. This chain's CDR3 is CASWGQGDYGYTF. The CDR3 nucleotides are TGTGCCAGCTGGGGACAGGGAGATTATGGCTACACCTTC.

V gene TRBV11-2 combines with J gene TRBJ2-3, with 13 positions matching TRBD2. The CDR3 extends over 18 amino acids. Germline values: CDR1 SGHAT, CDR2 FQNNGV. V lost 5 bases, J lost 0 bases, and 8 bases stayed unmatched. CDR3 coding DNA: TGTGCCAGCAGCAAGGGGACTAGCGGGGACTCTAGCACAGATACGCAGTATTTT. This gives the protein CASSKGTSGDSSTDTQYF. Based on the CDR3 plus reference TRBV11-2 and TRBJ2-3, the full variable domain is EAGVAQSPRYKIIEKRQSVAFWCNPISGHATLYWYQQILGQGPKLLIQFQNNGVVDDSQLPKDRFSAERLKGVDSTLKIQPAKLEDSAVYLCASSKGTSGDSSTDTQYFGPGTRLTVL.

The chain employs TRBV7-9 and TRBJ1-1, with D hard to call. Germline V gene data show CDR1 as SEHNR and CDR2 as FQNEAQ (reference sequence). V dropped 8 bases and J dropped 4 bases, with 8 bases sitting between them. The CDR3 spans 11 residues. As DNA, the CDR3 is TGTGCCAGCGTGGCTGGCACTGAAGCTTTCTTT. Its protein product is CASVAGTEAFF.

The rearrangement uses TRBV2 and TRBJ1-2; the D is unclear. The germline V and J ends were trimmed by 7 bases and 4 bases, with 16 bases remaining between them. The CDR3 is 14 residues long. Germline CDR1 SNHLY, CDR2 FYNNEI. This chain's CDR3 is CASIPRRMGYGYTF. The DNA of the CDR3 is TGTGCCAGCATCCCGAGGCGAATGGGCTATGGCTACACCTTC.

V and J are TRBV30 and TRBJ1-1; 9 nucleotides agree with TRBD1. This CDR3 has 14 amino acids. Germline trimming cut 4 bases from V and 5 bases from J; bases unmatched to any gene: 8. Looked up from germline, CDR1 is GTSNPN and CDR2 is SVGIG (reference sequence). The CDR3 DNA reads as TGTGCCTGGAAAAGGGACAGGGTCGAGACTGAAGCTTTCTTT. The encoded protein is CAWKRDRVETEAFF.

This CDR3 is CAWSAPGGPIFGANVLTF. The CDR3 region has the DNA TGTGCCTGGAGTGCCCCAGGGGGCCCCATTTTTGGGGCCAACGTCCTGACTTTC. V and J are TRBV30 and TRBJ2-6, with 8 bases that match TRBD1. CDR1 is GTSNPN and CDR2 is SVGIG in the germline V gene (reference sequence). This CDR3 has 18 amino acids. V gave up 1 base and J gave up 3 bases; unmatched junction bases: 11.

The CDR3 DNA is TGTGCCAGCAGCATGGAGACTAGCGGGGGGCCCTACGAGCAGTACTTC. Translating it yields CASSMETSGGPYEQYF. This rearrangement joins TRBV5-6 to TRBJ2-7, with TRBD2 matching 13 bases. The CDR3 totals 16 residues. Germline-derived CDR1 and CDR2 are SGHDT and YYEEEE. Losses at the gene ends were 4 bases for V and 2 bases for J; bases not matched to a gene: 6.

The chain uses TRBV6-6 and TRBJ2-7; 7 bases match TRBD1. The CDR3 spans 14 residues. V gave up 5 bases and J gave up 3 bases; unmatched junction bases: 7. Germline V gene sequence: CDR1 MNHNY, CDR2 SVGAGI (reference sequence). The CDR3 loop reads CASSKTGLNYEQYF. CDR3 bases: TGTGCCAGCAGTAAGACAGGGTTAAACTACGAGCAGTACTTC.

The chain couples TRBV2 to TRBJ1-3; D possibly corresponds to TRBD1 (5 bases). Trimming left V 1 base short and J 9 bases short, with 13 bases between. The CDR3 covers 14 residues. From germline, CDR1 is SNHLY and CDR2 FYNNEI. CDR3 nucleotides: TGTGCCAGCAGTGAAGAGTCGGGGGAGGGCACCATATATTTT. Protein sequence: CASSEESGEGTIYF.

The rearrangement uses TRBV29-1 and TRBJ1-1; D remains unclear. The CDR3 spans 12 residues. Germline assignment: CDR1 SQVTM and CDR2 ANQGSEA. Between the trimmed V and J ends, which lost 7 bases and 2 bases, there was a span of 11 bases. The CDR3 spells CSAEHENTEAFF. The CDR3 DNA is TGCAGCGCCGAACACGAAAACACTGAAGCTTTCTTT.

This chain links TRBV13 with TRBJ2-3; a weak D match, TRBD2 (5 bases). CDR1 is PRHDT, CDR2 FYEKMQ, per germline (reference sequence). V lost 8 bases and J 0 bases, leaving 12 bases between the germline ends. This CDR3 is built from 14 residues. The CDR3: CASLGDTSTDTQYF. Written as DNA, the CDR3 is TGTGCCAGCCTCGGGGATACCAGCACAGATACGCAGTATTTT.